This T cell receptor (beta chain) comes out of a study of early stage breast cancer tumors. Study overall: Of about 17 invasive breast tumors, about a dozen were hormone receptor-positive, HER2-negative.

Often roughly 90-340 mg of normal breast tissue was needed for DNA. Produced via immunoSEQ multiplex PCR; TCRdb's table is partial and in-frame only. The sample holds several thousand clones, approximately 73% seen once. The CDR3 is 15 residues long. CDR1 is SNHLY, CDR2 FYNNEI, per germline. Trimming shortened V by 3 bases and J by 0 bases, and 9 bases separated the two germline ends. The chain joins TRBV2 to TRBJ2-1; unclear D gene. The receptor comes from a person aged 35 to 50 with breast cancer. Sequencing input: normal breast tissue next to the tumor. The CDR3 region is CASSDFESSYNEQFF. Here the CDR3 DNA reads TGTGCCAGCAGTGACTTCGAGAGCTCCTACAATGAGCAGTTCTTC.